The present TCR beta chain was sequenced within a study of blood T cells in healthy people across ages. Trimming took 6 bases from V and 12 from J, leaving 18 bases between them. The CDR3 has 13 amino acids. CDR1 is MNHEY and CDR2 is SVGEGT in the germline V gene. Regarding the study as a whole: Estimated diversity across one million T cells was deemed an underestimate. Not knowing donor CMV status may have confounded expanded clonotype changes.

Through a sample-barcoded 5' primer and a J-beta primer mix, a second PCR was run for 7 to 11 cycles. Each CDR3 protein is one row after TCRdb ran MiXCR on the 5' RACE reads. Among 980,000 or so distinct CDR3 sequences, under 50% were seen once, and the ten largest hold about an eighth. In this sample, this clonotype turned up many times. Its antigen is still unknown. Each sample used at least 6 million PBMCs. With each sample, at least 6 micrograms of total RNA were extracted. The TCR sequence derives from a man younger than 45 in good health. Sequenced: blood. This chain uses TRBV6-2 or TRBV6-3 with TRBJ2-1; no reliable D call. CDR3 residues: CASSKGAIGPQFF. CDR3 coding DNA: TGTGCCAGCAGCAAAGGAGCTATCGGTCCGCAGTTCTTC.